The T cell receptor beta chain described here comes from a study of T cell changes during pregnancy in multiple sclerosis. V shed 5 bases and J shed 7 bases, with 24 bases lying between them. CDR1 SGHVS and CDR2 FQNEAQ come from the germline V gene. CDR3 size: 17 residues. Sequencing used immunoSEQ multiplex PCR; TCRdb keeps in-frame clones, though not all of them. This table holds 60,000 or so clones, approximately 87% found once. The clonotype originates from a human donor whose cells served as feeder cells for cultures in a pregnancy study. Sequencing was carried out using peripheral blood from another person, used as feeder cells. The chain is built from TRBV7-8 and TRBJ2-1; D tentatively reads TRBD1 or TRBD2 (6 bases each). CDR3 coding DNA: TGTGCCAGCAGCGGGTCCGGGGGCTTTCCTGGGGGTAATGAGCAGTTCTTC. This sequence encodes CASSGSGGFPGGNEQFF. The variable domain in full, with the rest retrieved from reference TRBV7-8 and TRBJ2-1, is GAGVSQSPRYKVAKRGQDVALRCDPISGHVSLFWYQQALGQGPEFLTYFQNEAQLDKSGLPSDRFFAERPEGSVSTLKIQRTQQEDSAVYLCASSGSGGFPGGNEQFFGPGTRLTVL.